Below, 32 T cell receptor beta chains from the same sample are listed, as sequenced in a study of shared clonotypes between healthy human individuals. Measured with immunoSEQ multiplex PCR; TCRdb has only the in-frame clones, and not every one. The data hold approximately 1.5 million clones, with 95% to 99% observed a single time. Sequenced: naive CD4+ T cells sorted from blood. The sample's subset: CD45RA+ positively selected. The receptors come from a man aged 30-40 years in good health.

For this clone: At the DNA level, this CDR3 is encoded by other sequences in the same sample as well. This rearrangement joins TRBV30 to TRBJ2-2, with unresolved D. V shed 0 bases and J shed 4 bases, with 0 bases lying between them. This CDR3 comprises 11 residues. CDR1 is GTSNPN, CDR2 SVGIG, per germline (reference sequence). The CDR3 nucleotides read TGTGCCTGGAGTGTCACCGGGGAGCTGTTTTTT. It codes for CAWSVTGELFF. The full variable domain, in which reference TRBV30 and TRBJ2-2 provide the parts outside the CDR3, is SQTIHQWPATLVQPVGSPLSLECTVEGTSNPNLYWYRQAAGRGLQLLFYSVGIGQISSEVPQNLSASRPQDRQFILSSKKLLLSDSGFYLCAWSVTGELFFGEGSRLTVL.

The chain is built from TRBV19 and TRBJ2-7; a possible D gene is TRBD1 (6 bases). This CDR3 region has 14 residues. With 5 bases removed from V and 4 bases from J, the gap between germline ends came to 15 bases. Looked up from germline, CDR1 is LNHDA and CDR2 is SQIVND (reference sequence). CDR3 in DNA: TGTGCCAGTAGTTTTGGGGGCCAGATATACGAGCAGTACTTC. It codes for CASSFGGQIYEQYF.

V and J are TRBV19 and TRBJ2-3, with 7 bases identical to TRBD1. From germline, CDR1 is LNHDA and CDR2 SQIVND (reference sequence). The CDR3 is 15 residues long. V lost 3 bases and J lost 5; bases outside the gene matches: 8. For the CDR3, the DNA is TGTGCCAGTAGTATGGCAACAGGGGTCCTAGATACGCAGTATTTT. It yields the protein CASSMATGVLDTQYF. Variable domain in full (rest from reference TRBV19 and TRBJ2-3): DGGITQSPKYLFRKEGQNVTLSCEQNLNHDAMYWYRQDPGQGLRLIYYSQIVNDFQKGDIAEGYSVSREKKESFPLTVTSAQKNPTAFYLCASSMATGVLDTQYFGPGTRLTVL.

The V call is TRBV5-6, the J call TRBJ1-2; D gene unclear. V was clipped by 4 bases and J by 5 bases, with 12 bases between them. From germline, CDR1 is SGHDT and CDR2 YYEEEE. The CDR3 sequence is 13 residues long. CDR3: CASSRGEPYGYTF. The DNA of the CDR3 is TGTGCCAGCAGCCGGGGAGAACCTTATGGCTACACCTTC.

The chain links TRBV5-5 to TRBJ1-1, with D unresolved. The CDR3 extends over 16 amino acids. V was pared by 1 base and J by 0 bases, with 13 bases between. The germline V gene has CDR1 SGHKS and CDR2 YYEKEE (reference sequence). CDR3 amino acids: CASSLMGTAMNTEAFF. CDR3 coding DNA: TGTGCCAGCAGCTTGATGGGCACCGCCATGAACACTGAAGCTTTCTTT. The full variable domain, rest sourced from reference TRBV5-5 and TRBJ1-1, is DAGVTQSPTHLIKTRGQQVTLRCSPISGHKSVSWYQQVLGQGPQFIFQYYEKEERGRGNFPDRFSARQFPNYSSELNVNALLLGDSALYLCASSLMGTAMNTEAFFGQGTRLTVV.

V usage is TRBV7-9 and J usage is TRBJ1-1; 7 bases agree with TRBD1. CDR1 is SEHNR and CDR2 is FQNEAQ in the germline V gene (reference sequence). The CDR3 is 15 residues long. J lost 4 bases, V lost 1 base, and 6 bases had no gene match. CDR3 in amino acids: CASSLVEGAGTEAFF. The CDR3 DNA sequence: TGTGCCAGCAGCTTAGTCGAGGGGGCTGGCACTGAAGCTTTCTTT.

The V and J genes are TRBV6-6 and TRBJ2-7, with 10 bases that match TRBD1. J was trimmed by 4 bases and V by 4 bases; bases with no gene match: 10. This CDR3 contains 16 residues. Germline loops: CDR1 MNHNY, CDR2 SVGAGI (reference sequence). CDR3 in amino acids: CASSFPDRGVRYEQYF. CDR3 bases: TGTGCCAGCAGTTTTCCGGACAGGGGGGTCCGATACGAGCAGTACTTC.

In this sample, this clone turned up once. The CDR3 here is CASSPGQLSTDTQYF. As DNA, the CDR3 is TGTGCCAGCAGCCCGGGACAGCTAAGCACAGATACGCAGTATTTT. V gene TRBV7-8 combines with J gene TRBJ2-3; 7 bases match TRBD1. With V trimmed by 5 bases and J by 0 bases, 5 bases remained unmatched. The length of the CDR3 is 15 residues. Germline values: CDR1 SGHVS, CDR2 FQNEAQ.

The count of this clone is one. V and J are TRBV18 and TRBJ1-2; 9 nucleotides line up with TRBD1. Per the germline V gene, CDR1 is KGHSH and CDR2 is LQKENI. Trimming at V came to 6 bases and at J to 2 bases, leaving 10 bases not matched to a gene. The CDR3 totals 16 residues. The CDR3 nucleotides read TGTGCCAGCTCGCAGATTCCCGGGACAGGGAACTATGGCTACACCTTC. Protein sequence: CASSQIPGTGNYGYTF.

The gene calls are TRBV5-4 and TRBJ2-5, with TRBD2 identical over 7 bases. After removal of 3 bases from V and 1 base from J, the junction contained 12 bases not matched to a gene. The V gene's germline CDR1 is SGHNT and CDR2 YYREEE (reference sequence). This CDR3 has 17 residues. CDR3 sequence reads: CASSSGGLAVLQETQYF. DNA for the CDR3: TGTGCCAGCAGCTCTGGAGGGCTAGCGGTACTCCAAGAGACCCAGTACTTC.

The V call is TRBV9, the J call TRBJ2-1; 8 bases fit TRBD2. Germline CDR1 and CDR2: SGDLS and YYNGEE. V shed 4 bases, J shed 6 bases, and the junction held 15 bases outside the gene matches. The CDR3 totals 17 residues. In nucleotides, the CDR3 is TGTGCCAGCAGCCCTCACCGGGGGGGTTCCTTATCCAATGAGCAGTTCTTC. This codes for CASSPHRGGSLSNEQFF. The full variable domain, completed using reference TRBV9 and TRBJ2-1, is DSGVTQTPKHLITATGQRVTLRCSPRSGDLSVYWYQQSLDQGLQFLIQYYNGEERAKGNILERFSAQQFPDLHSELNLSSLELGDSALYFCASSPHRGGSLSNEQFFGPGTRLTVL.

This sequence joins TRBV15 and TRBJ1-1; no clear D. The CDR3 is made up of 14 amino acids. The germline V gene has CDR1 LNHNV and CDR2 YYDKDF (reference sequence). V lost 1 base and J 1 base, leaving 7 bases between the germline ends. CDR3 nucleotide sequence: TGTGCCACCAGCAGAGTGGGGAGGAACACTGAAGCTTTCTTT. It specifies CATSRVGRNTEAFF.

The V call is TRBV7-9, the J call TRBJ2-7; D tentatively reads TRBD1 or TRBD2 (5 bases each). CDR1 is SEHNR and CDR2 is FQNEAQ in the germline V gene (reference sequence). The CDR3 consists of 14 residues. The V end was cut by 3 bases, the J end by 2 bases, with 11 bases between. CDR3 protein: CASSFRDATYEQYF. The CDR3 bases are TGTGCCAGCAGCTTCCGGGACGCAACCTACGAGCAGTACTTC.

The chain recombines TRBV5-1 with TRBJ2-7, with 8 bases that match TRBD2. Per germline, CDR1 SGHRS and CDR2 YFSETQ. Germline trimming cut 2 bases from V and 0 bases from J; bases unmatched to any gene: 1. The CDR3 extends over 14 amino acids. CDR3 region: CASSFSGTSYEQYF. CDR3 DNA sequence: TGCGCCAGCAGCTTTAGCGGGACCTCCTACGAGCAGTACTTC.

The V and J genes are TRBV7-2 and TRBJ1-2, with a weak D call TRBD1 (5 bases). CDR3 size: 16 residues. Trimming cost V 2 bases and J 4 bases, with 17 bases left between them. The germline gives CDR1 SGHTA, CDR2 FQGNSA. CDR3 region: CASSLMPGIRSYGYTF. Here the CDR3 DNA reads TGTGCCAGCAGCTTAATGCCAGGGATTCGTTCCTATGGCTACACCTTC.

The chain is built from TRBV27 and TRBJ1-2; D is possibly TRBD1 (5 bases). CDR1 is MNHEY and CDR2 is SMNVEV in the germline V gene (reference sequence). V lost 2 bases and J 7 bases, leaving 14 bases between the germline ends. CDR3 length equals 14 residues. The CDR3 coding sequence is TGTGCCAGCAGTTTAGGAGGGCAGGGAGGTGGCTACACCTTC. Translation: CASSLGGQGGGYTF.

V gene TRBV5-1 combines with J gene TRBJ1-1, with TRBD1 matching over 7 bases. Germline V lookup: CDR1 SGHRS, CDR2 YFSETQ. The CDR3 has 14 amino acids. The V segment lost 1 base and the J segment 7 bases; nucleotides outside the gene matches: 7. In DNA, the CDR3 is TGCGCCAGCAGCTTGTCCGGGACAGACCTTGAAGCTTTCTTT. Its translation is CASSLSGTDLEAFF.

The genes are TRBV5-1 and TRBJ2-2, with TRBD1 as a possible D gene (6 bases). The germline V gene encodes CDR1 SGHRS and CDR2 YFSETQ. This CDR3 region has 13 residues. V dropped 4 bases and J dropped 7 bases, with 11 bases sitting between them. CDR3 amino acids: CASSMQGNGELFF. CDR3 coding DNA: TGCGCCAGCAGCATGCAGGGGAACGGGGAGCTGTTTTTT.

J is TRBJ2-3 and V is TRBV10-3; D not resolved. Germline loops: CDR1 ENHRY, CDR2 SYGVKD. V lost 3 bases and J lost 1, with 11 bases in between. The CDR3 consists of 15 residues. CDR3 coding DNA: TGTGCCATCAGTGAAGTGGGCAGAGGCACAGATACGCAGTATTTT. It translates to CAISEVGRGTDTQYF.

This chain joins TRBV10-3 and TRBJ1-1, with a tentative D call TRBD1 (5 bases). The CDR3 is 15 amino acids. Germline loops: CDR1 ENHRY, CDR2 SYGVKD. The V gene lost 0 bases and the J gene lost 6 bases, with 14 bases spanning the gap. The CDR3 coding sequence is TGTGCCATCAGTGAGTCGCCTGGCAGGGAATCTGAAGCTTTCTTT. It encodes CAISESPGRESEAFF.

The chain uses TRBV2 and TRBJ2-7, with 10 bases matching TRBD2. V lost 6 bases to trimming and J lost 6 bases; unmatched junction nucleotides: 11. Germline CDR1 is SNHLY and CDR2 is FYNNEI. The CDR3 is 15 residues long. The CDR3 DNA reads TGTGCCAGCAGAAATGTGGCTAGCGGGAGTTCCGAGCAGTACTTC. Its protein product is CASRNVASGSSEQYF.

The V and J genes are TRBV5-1 and TRBJ2-1; 10 nucleotides align to TRBD2. With 0 bases clipped from V and 6 bases from J, the junction kept 3 bases outside the gene matches. Germline CDR1 is SGHRS and CDR2 is YFSETQ. The CDR3 is made up of 15 amino acids. CDR3 sequence (DNA): TGCGCCAGCAGCTTGGCTACTAGCGGGATCAATGAGCAGTTCTTC. Protein sequence: CASSLATSGINEQFF.

The chain carries TRBV6-1 and TRBJ2-7; 8 nucleotides align to TRBD1. Trimming removed 0 bases from V and 0 bases from J; junction bases left unmatched: 4. The CDR3 extends over 16 amino acids. The germline CDR1 and CDR2 sequences are MNHNS and SASEGT. The CDR3 sequence is CASSEARTGSSYEQYF. For the CDR3, the DNA is TGTGCCAGCAGTGAAGCACGGACAGGGAGCTCCTACGAGCAGTACTTC.

This sequence joins TRBV5-1 and TRBJ2-7; 11 bases fit TRBD1. CDR3 length: 16 residues. J gave up 2 bases and V 4 bases, and 8 bases lay outside the gene matches. Germline V gene sequence: CDR1 SGHRS, CDR2 YFSETQ. The CDR3 coding sequence is TGCGCCAGCAGCAGCCAGGGACAGGGGGGAACCTACGAGCAGTACTTC. Translating it yields CASSSQGQGGTYEQYF.

This chain connects TRBV6-1 to TRBJ2-5; 10 nucleotides line up with TRBD1. In germline, CDR1 is MNHNS, CDR2 SASEGT. The CDR3 runs to 15 residues. Trimming took 6 bases from V and 3 from J; bases not matched to a gene: 7. CDR3 protein: CASSRTGGREETQYF. CDR3 sequence (DNA): TGTGCCAGCAGCCGGACAGGGGGAAGAGAAGAGACCCAGTACTTC.

The chain couples TRBV11-2 to TRBJ2-7; D gene ambiguous. Germline V lookup: CDR1 SGHAT, CDR2 FQNNGV. Trimming shortened V by 2 bases and J by 1 base, and 15 bases separated the two germline ends. This CDR3 region has 16 residues. The CDR3, as DNA: TGTGCCAGCAGCTTATCTAAAGTGAGAACTTCCTACGAGCAGTACTTC. It is translated as CASSLSKVRTSYEQYF. Supplemented by reference TRBV11-2 and TRBJ2-7, the full variable domain reads EAGVAQSPRYKIIEKRQSVAFWCNPISGHATLYWYQQILGQGPKLLIQFQNNGVVDDSQLPKDRFSAERLKGVDSTLKIQPAKLEDSAVYLCASSLSKVRTSYEQYFGPGTRLTVT.

The chain employs TRBV6-6 and TRBJ1-2; D is unresolved. The CDR3 covers 12 residues. V dropped 7 bases and J dropped 7 bases, with 13 bases sitting between them. CDR1 and CDR2 (germline): MNHNY, SVGAGI (reference sequence). CDR3 bases: TGTGCCAGCATGGTTGGAGGCGGTGGCTACACCTTC. Amino acids: CASMVGGGGYTF.

Only one count was recorded for this clone. The V call is TRBV5-1, the J call TRBJ2-7, with D perhaps TRBD1 (6 bases). Germline V gene sequence: CDR1 SGHRS, CDR2 YFSETQ. The V end lost 0 bases, the J end lost 3 bases, and 10 bases lay between the germline ends. This CDR3 is 14 amino acids long. The CDR3 protein is CASSLGEQGYEQYF. CDR3 in DNA: TGCGCCAGCAGCTTGGGGGAACAGGGCTACGAGCAGTACTTC.

The chain uses TRBV29-1 and TRBJ1-5; perhaps TRBD1 as D (5 bases). The germline gives CDR1 SQVTM, CDR2 ANQGSEA. Deletions cut 4 bases from V and 5 bases from J, with 12 bases between. This CDR3 is built from 13 residues. CDR3 sequence: CSVGGEVDQPQHF. Written as DNA, the CDR3 is TGCAGCGTTGGGGGGGAAGTTGATCAGCCCCAGCATTTT.

The chain couples TRBV11-2 to TRBJ1-3; D remains unclear. V dropped 1 base and J dropped 4 bases, with 11 bases sitting between them. There are 15 residues in the CDR3. Germline assignment: CDR1 SGHAT and CDR2 FQNNGV. The CDR3: CASSLGATTGNTIYF. The CDR3, as DNA: TGTGCCAGCAGCTTAGGGGCGACAACCGGAAACACCATATATTTT.

In DNA form, the CDR3 reads TGCGCCAGCAGCCTATCCGACCTTAACACCGGGGAGCTGTTTTTT. Translated: CASSLSDLNTGELFF. The chain uses TRBV4-1 and TRBJ2-2; no clear D gene. Trimming shortened V by 4 bases and J by 2 bases, and 11 bases separated the two germline ends. Germline V gene data show CDR1 as MGHRA and CDR2 as YSYEKL. CDR3 length: 15 residues.

The chain employs TRBV5-6 and TRBJ2-1; D gene uncertain. The CDR3 covers 15 residues. V shed 2 bases and J shed 10 bases, with 19 bases lying between them. CDR1 and CDR2 from the germline V gene are SGHDT and YYEEEE. CDR3: CASSFDWTTLGEQFF. For the CDR3, the DNA is TGTGCCAGCAGCTTTGACTGGACCACCCTGGGAGAGCAGTTCTTC. Variable domain in full (rest from reference TRBV5-6 and TRBJ2-1): DAGVTQSPTHLIKTRGQQVTLRCSPKSGHDTVSWYQQALGQGPQFIFQYYEEEERQRGNFPDRFSGHQFPNYSSELNVNALLLGDSALYLCASSFDWTTLGEQFFGPGTRLTVL.